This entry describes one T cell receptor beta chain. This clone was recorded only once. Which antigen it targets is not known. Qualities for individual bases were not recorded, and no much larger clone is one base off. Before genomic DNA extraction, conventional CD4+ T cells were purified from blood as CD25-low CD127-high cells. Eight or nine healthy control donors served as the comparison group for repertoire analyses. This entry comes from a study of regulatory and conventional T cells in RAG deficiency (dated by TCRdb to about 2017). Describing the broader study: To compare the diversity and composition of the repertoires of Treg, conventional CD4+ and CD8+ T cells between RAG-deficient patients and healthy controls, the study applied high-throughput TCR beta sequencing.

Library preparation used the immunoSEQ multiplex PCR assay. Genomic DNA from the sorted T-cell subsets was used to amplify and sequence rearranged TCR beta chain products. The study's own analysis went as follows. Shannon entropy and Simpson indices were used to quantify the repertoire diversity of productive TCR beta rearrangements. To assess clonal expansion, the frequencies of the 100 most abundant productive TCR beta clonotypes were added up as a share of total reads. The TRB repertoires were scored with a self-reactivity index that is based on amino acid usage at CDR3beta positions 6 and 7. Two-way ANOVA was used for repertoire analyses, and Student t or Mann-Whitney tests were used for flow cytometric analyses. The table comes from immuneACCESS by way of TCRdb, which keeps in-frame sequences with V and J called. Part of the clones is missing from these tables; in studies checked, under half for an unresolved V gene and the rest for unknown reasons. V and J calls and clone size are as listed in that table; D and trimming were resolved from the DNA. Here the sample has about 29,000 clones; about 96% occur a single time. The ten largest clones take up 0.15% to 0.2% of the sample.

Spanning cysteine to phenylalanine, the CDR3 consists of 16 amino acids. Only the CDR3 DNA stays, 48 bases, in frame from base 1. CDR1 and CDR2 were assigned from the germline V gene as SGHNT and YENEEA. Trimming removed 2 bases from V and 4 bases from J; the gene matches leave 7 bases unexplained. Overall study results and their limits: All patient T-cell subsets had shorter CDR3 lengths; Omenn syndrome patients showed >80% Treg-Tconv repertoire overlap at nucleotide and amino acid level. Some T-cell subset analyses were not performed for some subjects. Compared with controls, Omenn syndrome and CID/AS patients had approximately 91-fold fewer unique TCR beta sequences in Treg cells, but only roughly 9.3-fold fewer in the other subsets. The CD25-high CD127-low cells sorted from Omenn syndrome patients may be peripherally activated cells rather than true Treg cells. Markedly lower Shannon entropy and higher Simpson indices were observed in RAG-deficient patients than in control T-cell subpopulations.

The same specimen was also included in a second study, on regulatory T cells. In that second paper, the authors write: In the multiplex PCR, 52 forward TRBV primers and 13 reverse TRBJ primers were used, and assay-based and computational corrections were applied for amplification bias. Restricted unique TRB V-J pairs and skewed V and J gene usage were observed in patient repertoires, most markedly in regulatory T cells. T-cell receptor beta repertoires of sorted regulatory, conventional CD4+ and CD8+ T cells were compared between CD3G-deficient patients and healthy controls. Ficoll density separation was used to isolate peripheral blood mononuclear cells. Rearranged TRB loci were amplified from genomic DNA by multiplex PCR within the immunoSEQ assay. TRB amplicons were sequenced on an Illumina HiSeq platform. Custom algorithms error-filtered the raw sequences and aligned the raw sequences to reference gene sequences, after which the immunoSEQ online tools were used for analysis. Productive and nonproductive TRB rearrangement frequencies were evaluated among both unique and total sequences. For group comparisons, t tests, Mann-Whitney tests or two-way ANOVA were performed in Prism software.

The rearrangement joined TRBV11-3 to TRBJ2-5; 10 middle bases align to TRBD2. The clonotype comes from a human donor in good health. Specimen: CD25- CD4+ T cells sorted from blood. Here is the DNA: TGTGCCAGCAGCTTAAGCCTAGCGGGGGTAGGAGAGACCCAGTACTTC. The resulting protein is CASSLSLAGVGETQYF.